This is a list of T cell receptor beta chains from one sample in a study of control samples from healthy donors and cancer patients. TCRdb's table, derived via immunoSEQ multiplex PCR, lists solely in-frame clones and lacks some. The repertoire holds 98,000 or so clones, with just under 85% as singletons. Sequenced input: blood. These receptors were obtained from a man aged 18 to 29 in good health. CDR3s include the opening cysteine and the closing phenylalanine or tryptophan. The order of the fields is V gene, J gene, D gene, clone size, CDR3 protein, CDR3 DNA. The D gene is left open where the match is weak. The size field is filled for only some rows; it gives once, few, many or a size class.

V: TRBV6-2/TRBV6-3; J: TRBJ2-6; D: NA; size: NA; CDR3: CASSRDPGSGANVLTF; DNA: TGTGCCAGCAGCCGTGATCCAGGGTCAGGGGCCAACGTCCTGACTTTC
V: TRBV4-3; J: TRBJ1-2; D: NA; size: NA; CDR3: CASSQGTGFRNGYTF; DNA: TGCGCCAGCAGCCAAGGAACGGGATTTAGGAATGGCTACACCTTC
V: TRBV14; J: TRBJ1-1; D: TRBD1; size: NA; CDR3: CASSLTGATEAFF; DNA: TGTGCCAGCAGCCTCACAGGGGCCACTGAAGCTTTCTTT
V: TRBV7-2; J: TRBJ2-1; D: NA; size: NA; CDR3: CASSFGLYNEQFF; DNA: TGTGCCAGCAGCTTCGGCTTGTACAATGAGCAGTTCTTC
V: TRBV5-1; J: TRBJ2-1; D: TRBD2; size: NA; CDR3: CASSFTPAGVRNNEQFF; DNA: TGCGCCAGCAGCTTCACCCCCGCGGGGGTTCGCAACAATGAGCAGTTCTTC
V: TRBV19; J: TRBJ2-5; D: TRBD2; size: NA; CDR3: CASSIGGGARETQYF; DNA: TGTGCCAGTAGTATAGGCGGGGGGGCAAGAGAGACCCAGTACTTC
V: TRBV27; J: TRBJ1-1; D: TRBD1; size: few; CDR3: CASSLKGGARLVDTEAFF; DNA: TGTGCCAGCAGTTTAAAAGGGGGCGCACGGTTGGTTGACACTGAAGCTTTCTTT
V: TRBV7-6; J: TRBJ2-5; D: NA; size: NA; CDR3: CASSLDKGLFTETQYF; DNA: TGTGCCAGCAGCTTAGATAAGGGACTCTTTACAGAGACCCAGTACTTC
V: TRBV28; J: TRBJ2-3; D: TRBD2; size: NA; CDR3: CASSKLYGGSSPDTQYF; DNA: TGTGCCAGCAGTAAACTATACGGGGGGTCATCCCCAGATACGCAGTATTTT
V: TRBV7-9; J: TRBJ2-1; D: NA; size: NA; CDR3: CASSLSVGKGDEQFF; DNA: TGTGCCAGCAGCTTAAGTGTAGGTAAGGGCGATGAGCAGTTCTTC
V: TRBV27; J: TRBJ1-4; D: NA; size: once; CDR3: CASSSHRETNEKLFF; DNA: TGTGCCAGCAGCAGCCACAGGGAGACTAATGAAAAACTGTTTTTT
V: TRBV28; J: TRBJ1-3; D: NA; size: NA; CDR3: CASSLGGSGNTIYF; DNA: TGTGCCAGCAGTTTAGGGGGTTCGGGAAACACCATATATTTT
V: TRBV5-1; J: TRBJ2-1; D: NA; size: NA; CDR3: CASSLALGRGAWNEQFF; DNA: TGCGCCAGCAGCTTGGCCCTGGGAAGGGGGGCGTGGAATGAGCAGTTCTTC
V: TRBV15; J: TRBJ2-3; D: NA; size: NA; CDR3: CATDRGSYPDTQYF; DNA: TGTGCCACCGACCGGGGCTCGTATCCAGATACGCAGTATTTT
V: TRBV20-1; J: TRBJ2-1; D: TRBD2; size: NA; CDR3: CSASLAGARIPFF; DNA: TGCAGTGCTAGTCTAGCGGGGGCCCGAATACCGTTCTTC
V: TRBV12-5; J: TRBJ2-1; D: TRBD1; size: NA; CDR3: CASRGQGWNEQFF; DNA: TGTGCTAGTCGAGGACAGGGCTGGAATGAGCAGTTCTTC
V: TRBV5-1; J: TRBJ1-4; D: NA; size: NA; CDR3: CASSSRPSGATNEKLFF; DNA: TGCGCCAGCAGCTCGCGCCCCTCAGGCGCAACTAATGAAAAACTGTTTTTT
V: TRBV4-1; J: TRBJ2-2; D: TRBD1; size: NA; CDR3: CASSPRADRDTGELFF; DNA: TGCGCCAGCAGCCCCCGGGCGGACAGGGATACCGGGGAGCTGTTTTTT
V: TRBV6-5; J: TRBJ2-7; D: NA; size: NA; CDR3: CASSLAWGESEQYF; DNA: TGTGCCAGCTCGCTAGCCTGGGGGGAGTCCGAGCAGTACTTC
V: TRBV11-1; J: TRBJ1-6; D: NA; size: NA; CDR3: CASSLAERSPLHF; DNA: TGTGCCAGCAGCTTGGCGGAAAGATCACCCCTCCACTTT
V: TRBV19; J: TRBJ1-2; D: NA; size: NA; CDR3: CASSIPGQPFQGYTF; DNA: TGTGCCAGTAGTATTCCCGGACAGCCCTTCCAAGGCTACACCTTC
V: TRBV5-1; J: TRBJ1-2; D: NA; size: NA; CDR3: CASSLGQQTNYGYTF; DNA: TGCGCCAGCAGCTTAGGGCAACAGACTAACTATGGCTACACCTTC
V: TRBV24-1; J: TRBJ2-5; D: TRBD1; size: few; CDR3: CATSDSARQGASKTQYF; DNA: TGTGCCACCAGTGATTCCGCGAGACAGGGGGCCAGTAAGACCCAGTACTTC
V: TRBV7-9; J: TRBJ2-3; D: TRBD2; size: few; CDR3: CASSPERGGQVDTQYF; DNA: TGTGCCAGCAGCCCGGAGCGGGGGGGACAGGTAGATACGCAGTATTTT
V: TRBV10-1; J: TRBJ1-6; D: NA; size: NA; CDR3: CASSESRTINSPLHF; DNA: TGCGCCAGCAGTGAAAGTCGCACGATCAATTCACCCCTCCACTTT
V: TRBV5-1; J: TRBJ1-2; D: NA; size: once; CDR3: CASSLESGRYGYTF; DNA: TGCGCCAGCAGCTTGGAATCGGGTCGGTATGGCTACACCTTC
V: TRBV5-1; J: TRBJ1-5; D: NA; size: NA; CDR3: CASSLDGVEGQPQHF; DNA: TGCGCCAGCAGCTTGGACGGCGTCGAAGGGCAGCCCCAGCATTTT
V: TRBV4-1; J: TRBJ2-5; D: NA; size: NA; CDR3: CASSQDWAEETQYF; DNA: TGCGCCAGCAGCCAAGATTGGGCTGAAGAGACCCAGTACTTC
V: TRBV6-5; J: TRBJ1-1; D: NA; size: NA; CDR3: CASSYSMGVGSTEAFF; DNA: TGTGCCAGCAGTTACTCGATGGGGGTGGGGAGTACTGAAGCTTTCTTT
V: TRBV27; J: TRBJ2-7; D: NA; size: many; CDR3: CASSPPGPQKYLYEQYF; DNA: TGTGCCAGCAGTCCCCCGGGACCACAGAAATATCTCTACGAGCAGTACTTC
V: TRBV30; J: TRBJ1-5; D: NA; size: NA; CDR3: CAWSPRRSDQPQHF; DNA: TGTGCCTGGAGCCCCCGACGGTCGGATCAGCCCCAGCATTTT
V: TRBV4-2; J: TRBJ2-7; D: NA; size: NA; CDR3: CASSPQGSYEQYF; DNA: TGTGCCAGCAGTCCTCAGGGGTCCTACGAGCAGTACTTC
V: TRBV13; J: TRBJ2-2; D: NA; size: NA; CDR3: CASSLSRGFNTGELFF; DNA: TGTGCCAGCAGCTTATCCCGGGGCTTTAACACCGGGGAGCTGTTTTTT
V: TRBV29-1; J: TRBJ1-1; D: TRBD1; size: NA; CDR3: CSVSDRGTTEAFF; DNA: TGCAGCGTTTCGGACAGGGGGACCACTGAAGCTTTCTTT
V: TRBV7-2; J: TRBJ2-3; D: TRBD2; size: NA; CDR3: CASSRTLAGGQDTQYF; DNA: TGTGCCAGCAGCCGCACACTAGCGGGGGGCCAGGATACGCAGTATTTT
V: TRBV5-5; J: TRBJ1-5; D: NA; size: NA; CDR3: CASSLGGRPNQPQHF; DNA: TGTGCCAGCAGCTTGGGGGGGAGACCCAATCAGCCCCAGCATTTT
V: TRBV6-1; J: TRBJ1-2; D: NA; size: NA; CDR3: CASSDLSPLTTNYGYTF; DNA: TGTGCCAGCAGTGATCTGTCCCCTCTTACAACTAACTATGGCTACACCTTC
V: TRBV19; J: TRBJ1-5; D: NA; size: NA; CDR3: CASSIGGASGQPQHF; DNA: TGTGCCAGTAGTATAGGAGGGGCCTCAGGACAGCCCCAGCATTTT
V: TRBV9; J: TRBJ1-3; D: NA; size: NA; CDR3: CASSKPSGGDTIYF; DNA: TGTGCCAGCAGCAAGCCCTCAGGAGGCGACACCATATATTTT
V: TRBV6-2/TRBV6-3; J: TRBJ2-3; D: NA; size: NA; CDR3: CASSRGQDTDTQYF; DNA: TGTGCCAGCAGTAGAGGGCAGGACACAGATACGCAGTATTTT
V: TRBV7-9; J: TRBJ2-6; D: NA; size: NA; CDR3: CASSATGALSGANVLTF; DNA: TGTGCCAGCAGCGCGACAGGAGCTCTGTCTGGGGCCAACGTCCTGACTTTC
V: TRBV27; J: TRBJ2-1; D: TRBD1; size: NA; CDR3: CASSLRQGVYEQFF; DNA: TGTGCCAGCAGTTTACGACAGGGGGTCTATGAGCAGTTCTTC
V: TRBV19; J: TRBJ1-5; D: TRBD1; size: NA; CDR3: CASSIATGSNQPQHF; DNA: TGTGCCAGTAGTATAGCGACAGGGAGCAATCAGCCCCAGCATTTT
V: TRBV7-2; J: TRBJ1-1; D: NA; size: NA; CDR3: CASSLGPESQGLMAFF; DNA: TGTGCCAGCAGCTTAGGCCCTGAAAGCCAGGGACTTATGGCTTTCTTT